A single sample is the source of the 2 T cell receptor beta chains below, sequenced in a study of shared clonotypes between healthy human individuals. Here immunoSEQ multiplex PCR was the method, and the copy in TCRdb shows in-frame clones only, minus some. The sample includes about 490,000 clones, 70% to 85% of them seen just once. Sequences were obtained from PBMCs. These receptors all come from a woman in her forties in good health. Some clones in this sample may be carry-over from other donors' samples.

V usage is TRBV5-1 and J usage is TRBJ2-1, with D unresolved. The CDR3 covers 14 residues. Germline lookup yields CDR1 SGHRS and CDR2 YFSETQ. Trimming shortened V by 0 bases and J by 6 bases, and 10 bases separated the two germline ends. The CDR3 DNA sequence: TGCGCCAGCAGCTTGGACCCCTCGAGCAATGAGCAGTTCTTC. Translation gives CASSLDPSSNEQFF.

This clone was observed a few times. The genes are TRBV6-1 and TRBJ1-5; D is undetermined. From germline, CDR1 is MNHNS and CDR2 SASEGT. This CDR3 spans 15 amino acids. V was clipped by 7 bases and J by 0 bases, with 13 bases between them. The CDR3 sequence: CASTRTPYSNQPQHF. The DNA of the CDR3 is TGTGCCAGCACTAGGACCCCTTATAGCAATCAGCCCCAGCATTTT.